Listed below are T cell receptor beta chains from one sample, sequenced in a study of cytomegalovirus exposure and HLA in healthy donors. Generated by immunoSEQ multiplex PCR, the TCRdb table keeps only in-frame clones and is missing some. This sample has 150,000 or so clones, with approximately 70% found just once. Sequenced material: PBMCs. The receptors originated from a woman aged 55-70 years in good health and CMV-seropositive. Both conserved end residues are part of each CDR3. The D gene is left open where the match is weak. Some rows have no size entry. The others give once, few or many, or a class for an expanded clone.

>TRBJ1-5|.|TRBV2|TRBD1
TGTGCCAGCAAATTGGACAGGGGTAGCAATCAGCCCCAGCATTTT
CASKLDRGSNQPQHF
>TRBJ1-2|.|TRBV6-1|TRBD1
TGTGCCAGCAATCCTACAGGGGACTATGGCTACACCTTC
CASNPTGDYGYTF
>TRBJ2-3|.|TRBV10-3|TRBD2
TGTGCCATCAGTGAACTAGCGGGAGCCCAAGATACGCAGTATTTT
CAISELAGAQDTQYF
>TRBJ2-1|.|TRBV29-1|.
TGCAGCGCCGAGACGGGACTTAGAGCGGGCAATGAGCAGTTCTTC
CSAETGLRAGNEQFF
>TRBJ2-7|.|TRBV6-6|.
TGTGCCAGCAGTTACTTACTATACGAGCAGTACTTC
CASSYLLYEQYF
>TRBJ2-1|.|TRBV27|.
TGTGCCAGCAGTTTATCGGACAGCTCCTACAATGAGCAGTTCTTC
CASSLSDSSYNEQFF
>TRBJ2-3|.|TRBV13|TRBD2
TGTGCCAGCAGCTCTAATAGCGGGTTTAGCACAGATACGCAGTATTTT
CASSSNSGFSTDTQYF
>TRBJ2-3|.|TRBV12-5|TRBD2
TGTGCTAGTGGTCAAACTAGCGGGAGTGGGGCAGATACGCAGTATTTT
CASGQTSGSGADTQYF
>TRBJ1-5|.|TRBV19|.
TGTGCCAGTAGTATCACACAGGGCAGCAATCAGCCCCAGCATTTT
CASSITQGSNQPQHF
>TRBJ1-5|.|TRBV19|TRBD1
TGTGCCAGTACTCCTCCGGGACAGGGCTTGAATCAGCCCCAGCATTTT
CASTPPGQGLNQPQHF
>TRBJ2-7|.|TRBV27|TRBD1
TGTGCCAGCAGTCCTGGGACCGGGACAGGGAACGAGCAGTACTTC
CASSPGTGTGNEQYF
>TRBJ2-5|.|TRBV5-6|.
TGTGCCAGCAGTCAACAGGGAAGAGGAGAGACCCAGTACTTC
CASSQQGRGETQYF
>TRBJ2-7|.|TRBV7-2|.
TGTGCCAGCAGCTTAACGGGAGTGGGGCTCGAGCAGTACTTC
CASSLTGVGLEQYF
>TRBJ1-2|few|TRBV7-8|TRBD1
TGTGCCAGCAGCCTCATGTCGGGGACAGGGATTAACTATGGCTACACCTTC
CASSLMSGTGINYGYTF
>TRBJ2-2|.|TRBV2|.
TGTGCCAGCAGTGACAGGGGAAGGGGAACCGGGGAGCTGTTTTTT
CASSDRGRGTGELFF
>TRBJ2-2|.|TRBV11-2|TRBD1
TGTGCCAGCAGCCGGGGTGGACAGGGAAGTTTCGGGGAGCTGTTTTTT
CASSRGGQGSFGELFF
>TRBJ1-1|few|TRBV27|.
TGTGCCAGCAGTTTACTACTGAACACTGAAGCTTTCTTT
CASSLLLNTEAFF
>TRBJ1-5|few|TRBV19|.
TGTGCCAGTGCCATGGGAGACAGCAATCAGCCCCAGCATTTT
CASAMGDSNQPQHF
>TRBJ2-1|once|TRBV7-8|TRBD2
TGTGCCAGCAGCCCATGGGATCCTAGCGGAGTCCGTATTTATGAGCAGTTCTTC
CASSPWDPSGVRIYEQFF
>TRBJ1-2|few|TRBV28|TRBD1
TGTGCCAGCAACTCGGACAGGAGTTATGGCTACACCTTC
CASNSDRSYGYTF
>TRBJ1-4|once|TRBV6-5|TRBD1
TGTGCCAGCAGTTACTCTGGGACAGGGAAAGAAAAACTGTTTTTT
CASSYSGTGKEKLFF
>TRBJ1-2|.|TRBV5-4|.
TGTGCCAGCAGCTTGCAACAAGTCAACTATGGCTACACCTTC
CASSLQQVNYGYTF
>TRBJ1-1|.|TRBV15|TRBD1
TGTGCCACCAGCAGGGGGACAGGGATTAACACTGAAGCTTTCTTT
CATSRGTGINTEAFF
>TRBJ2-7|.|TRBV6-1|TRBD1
TGTGCCAGCAGTGAAGCCTGGGACAGTCGAGAGCAGTACTTC
CASSEAWDSREQYF
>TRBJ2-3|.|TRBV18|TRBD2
TGTGCCAGCTCACCTAGCGGGATGAGCACAGATACGCAGTATTTT
CASSPSGMSTDTQYF
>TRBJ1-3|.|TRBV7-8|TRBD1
TGTGCCAGCAGCTTAAGGACAGGTCCCCCTGGAAACACCATATATTTT
CASSLRTGPPGNTIYF
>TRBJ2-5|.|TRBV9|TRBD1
TGTGCCAGCAGCCTAGGGACAGGGGCGCAGACCCAGTACTTC
CASSLGTGAQTQYF
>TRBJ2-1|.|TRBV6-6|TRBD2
TGTGCCAGCAGTTACGAAGGGACTAGCGGGAGGGATGAGCAGTTCTTC
CASSYEGTSGRDEQFF
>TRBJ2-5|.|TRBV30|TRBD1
TGTGCCTGGAGTGCAGGGGGCGCGGAGACCCAGTACTTC
CAWSAGGAETQYF
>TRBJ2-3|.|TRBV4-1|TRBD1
TGCGCCAGCAGCCAGGTGCCGGGACAGGGGTCCCCGGCTAGCACAGATACGCAGTATTTT
CASSQVPGQGSPASTDTQYF
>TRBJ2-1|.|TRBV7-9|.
TGTGCCAGCAGCCCCGGACAGAGCTTCAATGAGCAGTTCTTC
CASSPGQSFNEQFF
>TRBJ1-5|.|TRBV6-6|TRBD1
TGTGCCAGCTACCACCAGGGGGCAGGGGGCAATCAGCCCCAGCATTTT
CASYHQGAGGNQPQHF
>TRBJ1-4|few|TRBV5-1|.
TGCGCCAGCAGCTTGCAGACAGGAGGCGAAAAACTGTTTTTT
CASSLQTGGEKLFF
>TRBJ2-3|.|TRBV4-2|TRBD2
TGTGCCAGCAGCCTTGGACTAGAGGGAGTCCTGGATTATACGCAGTATTTT
CASSLGLEGVLDYTQYF
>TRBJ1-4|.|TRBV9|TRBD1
TGTGCCAGCAGCGTCGGGACAGGAGGTGAAAAACTGTTTTTT
CASSVGTGGEKLFF
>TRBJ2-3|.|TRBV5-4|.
TGTGCCAGCAGCCCCCGGGGAGCGGGCTTCACAGATACGCAGTATTTT
CASSPRGAGFTDTQYF
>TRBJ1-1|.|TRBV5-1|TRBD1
TGTGCCAGCAGCCGGGGACAGGGGGGCACTGAAGCTTTCTTT
CASSRGQGGTEAFF
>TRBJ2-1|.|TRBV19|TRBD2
TGTGCCAGTAGTATCAGCGGGGGGAGGGATGAGCAGTTCTTC
CASSISGGRDEQFF
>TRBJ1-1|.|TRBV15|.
TGTGCCACCAGCAGAGTCCCAAAGAACACTGAAGCTTTCTTT
CATSRVPKNTEAFF
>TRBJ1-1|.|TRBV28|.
TGTGCCAGCAGTTCTACAGCTAACACTGAAGCTTTCTTT
CASSSTANTEAFF
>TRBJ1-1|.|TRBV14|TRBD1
TGTGCCAGCAGCCAAAGAATCTGGACAGGAGCCGAGAACACTGAAGCTTTCTTT
CASSQRIWTGAENTEAFF
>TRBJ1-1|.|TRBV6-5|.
TGTGCCAGCAGTTACAGCGACAGGCCTGAATTGACTGAAGCTTTCTTT
CASSYSDRPELTEAFF
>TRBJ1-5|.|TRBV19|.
TGTGCCAGTAGTATTCGGTCGGGTTCAGCCAAGCCCCAGCATTTT
CASSIRSGSAKPQHF